A selection of T cell receptor beta chains follows, all from one sample in a study of T-cell memory formation after mild COVID-19. TCRdb re-called the 5' RACE reads with MiXCR, one entry per CDR3 protein. The sample consists of around 320,000 distinct CDR3 sequences, 25% to 30% of them appearing once. The material sequenced was PBMCs or a T cell subset sorted from them (not recorded which). The receptors here all came from an adult woman who had mild COVID-19 (a few samples of this study predate the infection). Cell type and time point are not known. The CDR3 runs from the conserved cysteine through the conserved F or W.

v_call: TRBV18; cdr3_aa: CASSPLGSLSTDTQYF
v_call: TRBV20-1; cdr3_aa: CSASRVGAANTEAFF
v_call: TRBV5-1; cdr3_aa: CASSSRTGEGEQYF
v_call: TRBV18; cdr3_aa: CASSSEGIEQYF
v_call: TRBV11-2; cdr3_aa: CASRYPPGQNEQFF
v_call: TRBV6-1; cdr3_aa: CASSELETQYF
v_call: TRBV2; cdr3_aa: CASTPLGASRYGYTF
v_call: TRBV5-1; cdr3_aa: CASSLRPSVRQGDRYEQYF
v_call: TRBV5-1; cdr3_aa: CASSPLAGGNNEQFF
v_call: TRBV7-9; cdr3_aa: CASSLAQRVNYGYTF
v_call: TRBV6-2/TRBV6-3; cdr3_aa: CASSYRSALPLDEQFF
v_call: TRBV12-3/TRBV12-4; cdr3_aa: CASSRSHLIGETADTQYF
v_call: TRBV5-1; cdr3_aa: CASADLQVPEKLFF
v_call: TRBV11-3; cdr3_aa: CASSSSVLTEAFF
v_call: TRBV11-2; cdr3_aa: CASSSRDRGQEQYF
v_call: TRBV7-8; cdr3_aa: CASSSQAGTYQPQHF
v_call: TRBV7-2; cdr3_aa: CASSPNPGQGNEQYF
v_call: TRBV12-3/TRBV12-4; cdr3_aa: CASSTQGFEAFF
v_call: TRBV4-1; cdr3_aa: CASSQDPPAGGLRYGYTF
v_call: TRBV30; cdr3_aa: CAWRPEAYEQYF